The clone carrying this T cell receptor (beta chain) has more than one count but fewer than ten. Next came a second PCR, run for about 7 to 12 cycles, which used a sample-barcoded 5' primer along with a J-beta primer mix. Each CDR3 protein gets one entry after TCRdb re-called the 5' RACE reads with MiXCR. The sample contains more than 650,000 distinct CDR3 sequences, more than 25% of which appear only once. The sample comes from a study of blood T cells in healthy people across ages. Germline values: CDR1 MGHRA, CDR2 YSYEKL. V was pared by 5 bases and J by 8 bases, with 19 bases between. CDR3 length equals 15 residues. The sample was also reused in another study, on T cells of mothers and their children.

The sample taken for sequencing was blood. The sequence came from a boy aged 5-17 years in good health. The genes are TRBV4-1 and TRBJ1-5; D is possibly TRBD1 (5 bases). CDR3 bases: TGCGCCAGCAGCAGCGACGCTGGGGGTAACAAGCCCCAGCATTTT. As protein: CASSSDAGGNKPQHF.